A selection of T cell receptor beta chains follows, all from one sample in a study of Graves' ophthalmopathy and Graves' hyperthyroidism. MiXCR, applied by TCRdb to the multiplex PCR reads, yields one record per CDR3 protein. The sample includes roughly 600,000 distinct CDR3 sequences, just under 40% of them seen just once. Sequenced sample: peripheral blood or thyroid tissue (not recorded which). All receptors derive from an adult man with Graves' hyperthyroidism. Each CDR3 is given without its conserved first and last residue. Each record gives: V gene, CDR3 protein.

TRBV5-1	ASSFPDEVPSGYT
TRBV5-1	ASSSSGTSGVANTGELF
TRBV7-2	ASSLGGIEKLF
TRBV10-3	AISEGERAY
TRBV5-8	ASSLDPSYEAF
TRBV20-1	SAIRGFNSPLH
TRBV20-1	SARRARGSSNQPQH
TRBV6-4	ASSDGPTGELF
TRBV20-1	SARHPISYEQY
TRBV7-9	ASSFSGGADEQY
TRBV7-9	ASSPYINEQF
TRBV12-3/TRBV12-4	ASSFRTSDYT
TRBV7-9	ASSLASGTGLTDTQY